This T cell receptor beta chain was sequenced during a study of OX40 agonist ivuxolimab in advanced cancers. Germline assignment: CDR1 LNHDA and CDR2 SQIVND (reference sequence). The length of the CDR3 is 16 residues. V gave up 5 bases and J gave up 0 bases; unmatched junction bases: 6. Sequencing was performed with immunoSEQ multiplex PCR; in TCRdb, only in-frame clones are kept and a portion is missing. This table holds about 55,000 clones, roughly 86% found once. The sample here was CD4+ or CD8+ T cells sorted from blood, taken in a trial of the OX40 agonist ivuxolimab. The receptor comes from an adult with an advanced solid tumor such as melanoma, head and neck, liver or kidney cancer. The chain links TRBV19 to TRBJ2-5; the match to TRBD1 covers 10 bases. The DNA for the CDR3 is TGTGCCAGTAGTGCCTGGGGGACAGGGGACCAAGAGACCCAGTACTTC. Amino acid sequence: CASSAWGTGDQETQYF.